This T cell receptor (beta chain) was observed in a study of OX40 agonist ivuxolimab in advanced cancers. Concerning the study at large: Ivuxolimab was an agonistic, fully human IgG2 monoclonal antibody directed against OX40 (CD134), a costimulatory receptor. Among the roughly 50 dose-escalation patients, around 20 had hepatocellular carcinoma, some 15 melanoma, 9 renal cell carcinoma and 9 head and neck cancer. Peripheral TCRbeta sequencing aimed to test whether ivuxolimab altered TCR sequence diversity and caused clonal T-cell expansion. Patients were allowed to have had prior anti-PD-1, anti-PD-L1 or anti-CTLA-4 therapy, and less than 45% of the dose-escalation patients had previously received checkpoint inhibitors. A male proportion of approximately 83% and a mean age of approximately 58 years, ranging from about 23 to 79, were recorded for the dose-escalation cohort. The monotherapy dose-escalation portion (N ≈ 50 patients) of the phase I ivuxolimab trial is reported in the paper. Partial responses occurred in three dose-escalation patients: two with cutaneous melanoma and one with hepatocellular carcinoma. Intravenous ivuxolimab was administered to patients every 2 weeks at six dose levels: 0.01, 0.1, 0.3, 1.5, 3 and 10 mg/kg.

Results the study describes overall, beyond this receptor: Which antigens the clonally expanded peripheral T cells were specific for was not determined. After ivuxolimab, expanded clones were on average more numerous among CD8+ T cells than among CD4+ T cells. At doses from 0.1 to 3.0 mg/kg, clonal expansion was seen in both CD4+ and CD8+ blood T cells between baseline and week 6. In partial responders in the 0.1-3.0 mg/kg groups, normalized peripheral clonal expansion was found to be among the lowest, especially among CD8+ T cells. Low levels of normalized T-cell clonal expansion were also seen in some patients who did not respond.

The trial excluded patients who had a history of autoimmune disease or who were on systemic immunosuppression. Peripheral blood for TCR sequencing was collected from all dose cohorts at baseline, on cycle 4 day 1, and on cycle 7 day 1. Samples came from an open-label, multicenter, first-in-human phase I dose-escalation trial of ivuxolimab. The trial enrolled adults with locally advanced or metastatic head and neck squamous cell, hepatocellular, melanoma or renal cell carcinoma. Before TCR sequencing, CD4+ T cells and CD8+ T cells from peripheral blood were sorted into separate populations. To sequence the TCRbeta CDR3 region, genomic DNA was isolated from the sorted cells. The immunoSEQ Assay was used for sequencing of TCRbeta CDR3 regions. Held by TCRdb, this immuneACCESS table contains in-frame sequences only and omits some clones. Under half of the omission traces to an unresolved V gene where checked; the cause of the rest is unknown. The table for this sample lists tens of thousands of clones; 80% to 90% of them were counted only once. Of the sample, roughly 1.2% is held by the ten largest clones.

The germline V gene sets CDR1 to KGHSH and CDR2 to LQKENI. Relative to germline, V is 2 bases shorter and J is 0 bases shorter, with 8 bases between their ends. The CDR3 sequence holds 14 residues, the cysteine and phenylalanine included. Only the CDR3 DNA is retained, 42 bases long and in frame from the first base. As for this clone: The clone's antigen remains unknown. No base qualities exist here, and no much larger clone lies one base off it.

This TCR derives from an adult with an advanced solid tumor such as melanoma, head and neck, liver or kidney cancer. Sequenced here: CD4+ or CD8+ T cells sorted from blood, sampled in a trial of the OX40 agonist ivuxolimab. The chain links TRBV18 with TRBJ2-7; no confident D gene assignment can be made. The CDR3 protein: CASSPATSSYEQYF. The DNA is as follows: TGTGCCAGCTCACCAGCAACAAGCTCCTACGAGCAGTACTTC.